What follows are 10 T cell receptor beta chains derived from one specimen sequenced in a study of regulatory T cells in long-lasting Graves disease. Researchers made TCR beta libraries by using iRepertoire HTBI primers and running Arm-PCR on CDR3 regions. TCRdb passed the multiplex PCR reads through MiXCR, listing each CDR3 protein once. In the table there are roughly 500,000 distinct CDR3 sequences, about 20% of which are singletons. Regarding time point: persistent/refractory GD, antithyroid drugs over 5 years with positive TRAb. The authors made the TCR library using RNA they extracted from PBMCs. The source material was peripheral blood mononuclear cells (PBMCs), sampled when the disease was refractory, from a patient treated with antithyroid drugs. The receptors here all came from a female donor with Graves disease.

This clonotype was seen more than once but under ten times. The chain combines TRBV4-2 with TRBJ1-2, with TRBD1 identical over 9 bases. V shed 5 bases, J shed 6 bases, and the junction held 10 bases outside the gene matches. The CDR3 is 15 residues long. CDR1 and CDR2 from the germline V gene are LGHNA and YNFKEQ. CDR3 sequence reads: CASSFQTGGEDGYTF. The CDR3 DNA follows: TGTGCCAGCAGCTTCCAGACAGGGGGAGAGGATGGCTACACCTTC.

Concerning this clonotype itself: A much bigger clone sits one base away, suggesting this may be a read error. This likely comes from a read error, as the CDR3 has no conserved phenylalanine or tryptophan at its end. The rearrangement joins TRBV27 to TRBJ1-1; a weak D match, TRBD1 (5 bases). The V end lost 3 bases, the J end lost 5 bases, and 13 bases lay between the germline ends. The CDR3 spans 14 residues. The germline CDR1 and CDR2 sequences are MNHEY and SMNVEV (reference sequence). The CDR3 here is CASSLGGGETEAFL. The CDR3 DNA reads TGTGCCAGCAGTTTGGGGGGAGGTGAAACTGAAGCTTTCCTT.

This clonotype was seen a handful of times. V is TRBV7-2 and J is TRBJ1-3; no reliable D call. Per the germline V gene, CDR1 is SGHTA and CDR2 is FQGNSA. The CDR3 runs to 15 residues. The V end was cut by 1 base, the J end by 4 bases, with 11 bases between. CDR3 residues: CASSLELVGGNTIYF. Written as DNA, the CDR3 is TGTGCCAGCAGCTTAGAACTGGTGGGAGGAAACACCATATATTTT.

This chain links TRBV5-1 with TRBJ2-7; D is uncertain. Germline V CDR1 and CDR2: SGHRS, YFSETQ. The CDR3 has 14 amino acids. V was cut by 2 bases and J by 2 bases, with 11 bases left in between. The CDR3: CASSFARLTYEQYF. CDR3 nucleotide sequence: TGCGCCAGCAGCTTCGCGAGGCTTACCTACGAGCAGTACTTC.

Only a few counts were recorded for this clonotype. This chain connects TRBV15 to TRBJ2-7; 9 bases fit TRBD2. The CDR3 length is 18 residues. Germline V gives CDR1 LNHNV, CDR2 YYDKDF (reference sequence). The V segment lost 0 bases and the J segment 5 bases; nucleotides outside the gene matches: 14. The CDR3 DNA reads TGTGCCACCAGCAGAGATCGATCGAGCGGGAGGTTCCACAACGAGCAGTACTTC. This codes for CATSRDRSSGRFHNEQYF.

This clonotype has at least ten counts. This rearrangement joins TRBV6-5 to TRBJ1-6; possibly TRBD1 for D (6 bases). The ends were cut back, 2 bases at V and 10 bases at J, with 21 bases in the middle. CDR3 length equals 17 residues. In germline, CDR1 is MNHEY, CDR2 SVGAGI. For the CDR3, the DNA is TGTGCCAGCAGTTACCTTTTTGCAGGGGTAACACGATCACCCCTCCACTTT. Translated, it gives CASSYLFAGVTRSPLHF.

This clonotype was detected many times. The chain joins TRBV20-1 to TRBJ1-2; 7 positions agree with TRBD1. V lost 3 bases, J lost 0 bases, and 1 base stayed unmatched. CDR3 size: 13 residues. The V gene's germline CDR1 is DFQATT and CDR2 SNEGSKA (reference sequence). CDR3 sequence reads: CSARDRTNYGYTF. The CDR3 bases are TGCAGTGCTAGGGACAGGACTAACTATGGCTACACCTTC.

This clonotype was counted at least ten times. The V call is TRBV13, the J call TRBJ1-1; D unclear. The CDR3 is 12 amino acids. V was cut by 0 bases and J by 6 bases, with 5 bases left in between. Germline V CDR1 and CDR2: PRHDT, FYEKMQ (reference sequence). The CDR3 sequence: CASSLGVAEAFF. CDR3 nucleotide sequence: TGTGCCAGCAGCTTAGGGGTCGCTGAAGCTTTCTTT.

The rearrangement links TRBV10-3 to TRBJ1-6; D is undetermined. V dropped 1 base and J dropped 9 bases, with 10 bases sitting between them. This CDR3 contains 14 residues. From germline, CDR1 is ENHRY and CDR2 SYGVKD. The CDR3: CAISEFGLGSPLHF. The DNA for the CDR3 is TGTGCCATCAGTGAGTTTGGACTAGGTTCACCCCTCCACTTT.

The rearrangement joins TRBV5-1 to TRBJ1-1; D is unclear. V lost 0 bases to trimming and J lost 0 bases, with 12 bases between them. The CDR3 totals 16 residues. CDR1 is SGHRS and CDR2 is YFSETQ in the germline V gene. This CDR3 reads CASSLGGRQVNTEAFF. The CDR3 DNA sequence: TGCGCCAGCAGCTTGGGAGGACGGCAGGTGAACACTGAAGCTTTCTTT.